The 14 T cell receptor beta chains below come from one sample, sequenced in a study of CD8 T cells in ankylosing spondylitis. Which antigens these TCRs recognize remains unknown. Study-wide results and limits: Among TCR beta sequences, a motif of fewer than 10 highly homologous variants appeared characteristic of ankylosing spondylitis blood.

TCRdb ran MiXCR on the 5' RACE reads and lists one entry per CDR3 protein. Among under 150,000 distinct CDR3 sequences listed, 17% were seen once. The sequencing sample was made of blood, either unsorted or a sorted T cell fraction (not recorded which). Receptors were obtained from a male donor with ankylosing spondylitis.

V gene TRBV20-1 combines with J gene TRBJ2-7; no definite D call. The germline V gene encodes CDR1 DFQATT and CDR2 SNEGSKA (reference sequence). Deletions cut 0 bases from V and 2 bases from J, with 8 bases between. This CDR3 comprises 13 residues. The CDR3 nucleotides are TGCAGTGCTAGAGATAACCGTCCCTACGAGCAGTACTTC. It codes for CSARDNRPYEQYF.

The chain joins TRBV6-2 or TRBV6-3 to TRBJ2-2; D is uncertain. Germline V gene data show CDR1 as MNHEY and CDR2 as SVGEGT. V was cut by 6 bases and J by 17 bases, with 34 bases left in between. The CDR3 totals 17 residues. The CDR3 spells CASRKSAIARPSAVVFF. DNA for the CDR3: TGTGCCAGCAGAAAGTCGGCGATCGCTAGGCCGTCAGCCGTAGTCTTTTTT.

This clonotype was observed a few times. The J gene is TRBJ2-1, the V gene TRBV7-9; 7 bases agree with TRBD2. This CDR3 is built from 15 residues. V shed 10 bases, J shed 0 bases, and the junction held 9 bases outside the gene matches. The V gene's germline CDR1 is SEHNR and CDR2 FQNEAQ (reference sequence). CDR3 DNA: TGTGCCACCATCGGGGGGACTCACTCCTACAATGAGCAGTTCTTC. The encoded protein is CATIGGTHSYNEQFF. Complete variable domain (other parts from reference TRBV7-9 and TRBJ2-1): DTGVSQNPRHKITKRGQNVTFRCDPISEHNRLYWYRQTLGQGPEFLTYFQNEAQLEKSRLLSDRFSAERPKGSFSTLEIQRTEQGDSAMYLCATIGGTHSYNEQFFGPGTRLTVL.

The rearrangement links TRBV20-1 to TRBJ2-2, with TRBD2 matching over 9 bases. Trimming took 3 bases from V and 2 from J; bases not matched to a gene: 7. The V gene's germline CDR1 is DFQATT and CDR2 SNEGSKA (reference sequence). CDR3 length equals 16 residues. This chain's CDR3 is CSASLAGESNTGELFF. The DNA of the CDR3 is TGCAGTGCTAGCTTAGCGGGAGAGAGCAACACCGGGGAGCTGTTTTTT.

The genes are TRBV6-2 or TRBV6-3 and TRBJ1-1; no clear D. CDR3 length: 14 amino acids. V lost 6 bases and J 8 bases, leaving 19 bases between the germline ends. Germline V gene lookup returns CDR1 MNHEY and CDR2 SVGEGT. The CDR3 is CASSQTADGPEAFF. DNA for the CDR3: TGTGCCAGCAGCCAAACCGCGGACGGGCCAGAAGCTTTCTTT.

This clonotype has only a few counts. V and J are TRBV9 and TRBJ1-4; D call uncertain. The CDR3 loop spans 15 amino acids. V was shortened by 3 bases and J by 0 bases, with 9 bases between the two germline ends. The germline gives CDR1 SGDLS, CDR2 YYNGEE. The CDR3 spells CASSAYGATNEKLFF. CDR3 coding DNA: TGTGCCAGCAGCGCATACGGGGCAACTAATGAAAAACTGTTTTTT.

This clonotype was observed a handful of times. The genes are TRBV25-1 and TRBJ2-7; D not certain. V lost 6 bases to trimming and J lost 6 bases, with 12 bases between them. The germline V gene encodes CDR1 MGHDK and CDR2 SYGVNS. The CDR3 length is 12 residues. The CDR3 DNA reads TGTGCCAGCAGATCCCAGGAAGGCGAGCAGTACTTC. Protein sequence: CASRSQEGEQYF.

This clonotype came up a few times. The CDR3 coding sequence is TGTGCCAGCAGCCCTCGGGACAACCAAGAGACCCAGTACTTC. This codes for CASSPRDNQETQYF. This rearrangement joins TRBV3-1 to TRBJ2-5; perhaps TRBD1 as D (6 bases). V was cut by 4 bases and J by 0 bases, with 9 bases left in between. CDR1 and CDR2 from the germline V gene are LGHDT and YNNKEL (reference sequence). The CDR3 covers 14 residues.

The chain recombines TRBV7-9 with TRBJ2-1; D not certain. This CDR3 comprises 13 residues. Germline CDR1 SEHNR, CDR2 FQNEAQ (reference sequence). V shed 5 bases and J shed 9 bases, with 14 bases lying between them. CDR3 DNA sequence: TGTGCCAGCAGCACCTCCAGTACGGTTGAGCAGTTCTTC. This encodes CASSTSSTVEQFF.

Ten or more counts support this clonotype. The V call is TRBV12-3 or TRBV12-4, the J call TRBJ2-5, with 10 bases identical to TRBD2. The V segment lost 2 bases and the J segment 5 bases; nucleotides outside the gene matches: 5. The CDR3 totals 15 residues. The CDR3 coding sequence is TGTGCCAGCAGTTTAACTAGCGGGGTTGGGGAGACCCAGTACTTC. It translates to CASSLTSGVGETQYF.

The CDR3 sequence is CASSPQGGSIGYTF. The CDR3 DNA reads as TGTGCCAGCAGTCCCCAGGGGGGATCTATCGGCTACACCTTC. The chain carries TRBV6-1 and TRBJ1-2, with 7 positions matching TRBD1. CDR1 and CDR2 from the germline V gene are MNHNS and SASEGT. V shed 5 bases and J 8 bases; nucleotides not matched to a gene: 11. This CDR3 region has 14 residues.

The chain uses TRBV7-9 and TRBJ2-2; tentatively, D is TRBD1 or TRBD2 (5 bases each). CDR1 and CDR2 from the germline V gene are SEHNR and FQNEAQ (reference sequence). This CDR3 region has 14 residues. Trimming removed 1 base at V and 7 bases at J, with 10 bases between. CDR3 nucleotides: TGTGCCAGCAGCTTAGGGCAGGGAGACGGGGAGCTGTTTTTT. As protein: CASSLGQGDGELFF. Full variable domain (remainder filled in from reference TRBV7-9 and TRBJ2-2): DTGVSQNPRHKITKRGQNVTFRCDPISEHNRLYWYRQTLGQGPEFLTYFQNEAQLEKSRLLSDRFSAERPKGSFSTLEIQRTEQGDSAMYLCASSLGQGDGELFFGEGSRLTVL.

The CDR3 loop reads CASILGGRATGELFF. The CDR3 coding sequence is TGTGCCAGCATCCTCGGCGGGAGGGCCACCGGGGAGCTGTTTTTT. The chain couples TRBV12-3 or TRBV12-4 to TRBJ2-2; 9 positions match TRBD2. The ends lost 7 bases at V and 4 bases at J; junction bases unmatched: 7. The CDR3 consists of 15 residues.

The chain uses TRBV27 and TRBJ2-1, with TRBD1 matching over 8 bases. This CDR3 has 12 amino acids. Germline lookup yields CDR1 MNHEY and CDR2 SMNVEV (reference sequence). V gave up 5 bases and J gave up 9 bases; unmatched junction bases: 3. CDR3 DNA sequence: TGTGCCAGCAGTCAGGGGGCGGTTGAGCAGTTCTTC. Translated, it gives CASSQGAVEQFF.